This TCR beta chain emerged from a study of identical twins. This clonotype was detected only a few times. The antigen is undetermined. General study points: Some out-of-frame alpha sequences were shared by twins, and these showed excess low generation probability. Invariant cells of the MAIT and iNKT types might have partly distorted the zero-insertion analyses. Beta out-of-frame sequences showed weaker excess sharing between twins. Insertions were fewer in abundant cord blood beta clonotypes, whereas memory repertoires showed none of this pattern.

Via MiXCR, TCRdb re-called the 5' RACE reads, giving one row per CDR3 protein. The data hold approximately 700,000 distinct CDR3 sequences, with 5.5% to 6.5% observed a single time. This CDR3 has 16 amino acids. Germline lookup yields CDR1 SGHRS and CDR2 YFSETQ. Trimming cost V 0 bases and J 5 bases, with 17 bases left between them. The chain is built from TRBV5-1 and TRBJ2-5; possible D gene TRBD1, 6 bases. The sample taken for sequencing was naive T cells sorted from blood. The receptor's source is a man in his late teens or twenties in good health. CDR3 DNA sequence: TGCGCCAGCAGCTTGGAACCCAGGGGCGGCGGGGAGACCCAGTACTTC. Protein sequence: CASSLEPRGGGETQYF.